Only a few counts were recorded for the clone carrying this T cell receptor (beta chain). Its specificity is unknown. The CDR3 consists of 16 residues. V was pared by 4 bases and J by 0 bases, with 12 bases between. The sample is drawn from a study of T-cell memory formation after mild COVID-19. Study-level background: Clustering of TCRs was largely donor specific. The study's findings and limits: Memory cells collected pre-infection included some clones that later responded, suggesting cross-reactive memory joined. Contracting CD8+ clones were enriched in EMRA, CD4+ mainly in CM and EM.

The authors produced TCR alpha and TCR beta cDNA libraries with sample barcodes and UMIs by 5'RACE using constant-segment primers. TCRdb processed the 5' RACE reads anew with MiXCR; each CDR3 protein has one entry. The sample yields fewer than 300,000 distinct CDR3 sequences, 16% seen once. This clonotype was sampled from a man aged 18 to 35 who had mild COVID-19 (a few samples of this study predate the infection). Cell type and time point are not known. The rearrangement joins TRBV12-3 or TRBV12-4 to TRBJ1-4; D perhaps matches TRBD1 (5 bases). The source material was PBMCs or a T cell subset sorted from them (not recorded which). The DNA for the CDR3 is TGTGCCAGCAGTTCCTTGGGACCTTCAACTAATGAAAAACTGTTTTTT. It specifies CASSSLGPSTNEKLFF.